This T cell receptor beta chain derives from a study of T cells after yellow fever vaccination (dated by TCRdb to between 2018 and 2020). Regarding the study in general: The SMART-Seq v4 Ultra Low Input RNA kit was used to prepare libraries from fractions with low cell numbers. To follow T-cell clones before and after both primary and booster YFV17D yellow fever vaccination, bulk TCR alpha and beta repertoires underwent longitudinal sequencing. Two healthy male donors made up the cohort, one aged 18 to 29 years and the other aged 30 to 39 years. Bulk PBMC replicates and cell subsets were isolated from blood drawn at multiple timepoints before and after both primary and secondary immunization.

Points the paper makes about the study in general: The secondary T-cell response was found to be weaker but faster than the primary response, with a peak reached on day 5 rather than on day 15. Most clones expanded after primary vaccination were re-detected after the booster (almost 97% of CD4 and roughly 85% of CD8), suggesting broad memory maintenance. The study included only two donors, which limits how far the findings can be generalized. Because abundant contaminating clonotypes from the bulk population could be contained in FACS-sorted repertoires, computational filtering was required. A small share of clonotypes occurred in both CD4 and CD8 compartments, likely arising from convergent recombination.

A note on this clonotype: What this receptor recognizes is not known. Base qualities are not provided; no much larger clone lies one nucleotide away.

TCRdb shows the sequencer as Illumina NovaSeq 6000. TCR cDNA was synthesized by 5'RACE template switching, which introduced a universal primer site and unique molecular identifiers. cDNA synthesis was primed from both the TCR alpha and TCR beta constant segments. Libraries were amplified in two PCR steps, with sample barcodes and sequencing adapters added in the second step. Libraries were sequenced on Illumina HiSeq 2500 (2x100 bp) or NovaSeq (2x150 bp). Under the source paper's analysis protocol: Reads were demultiplexed and collapsed into UMI consensus sequences with MIGEC, and V(D)J alignment was performed with MiXCR. Clonotypes responding to the vaccine were identified with edgeR on replicate PBMC samples, with the criteria of FDR below 0.01 and a log2 fold change above 5 up to day 15. Each bulk clonotype received a CD4 or CD8 identity based on whether the sequenced CD4 or CD8 repertoire contained that clonotype at higher abundance. TCRdb itself trimmed the public reads at Q25 with fastp, ran MiXCR and retained productive beta chains. Rows matching on CDR3 protein sequence are summarized as one entry with the most common DNA and genes. TCRdb, not the original authors, processed these V and J calls. The table for this sample lists around 320,000 distinct CDR3 sequences; approximately 4% of them were counted only once. Approximately 19% of the sample is taken by the ten largest.

The intended sense of this specimen's treatment or condition label: live attenuated yellow fever vaccine strain. At each blood-draw timepoint, two biological replicates of bulk PBMCs were collected. A standard Ficoll-Paque protocol was used to isolate PBMCs from peripheral blood. RNA was extracted with TriZol from bulk PBMCs, CD4 and CD8 fractions, and dextramer-positive and dextramer-negative fractions. Here the sequenced sample was PBMCs, taken 15 days after the yellow fever booster vaccination. The sequence derives from a young man who received the YFV17D yellow fever vaccine.

The DNA reads TGCGCCAGCAGCTCTCCGGGACAGGGCCAGACCCAGTACTTC. This yields the protein CASSSPGQGQTQYF. The sequence is built from TRBV5-1 and TRBJ2-5, with TRBD1 identical over 9 junction bases. The CDR3, cysteine through phenylalanine, is 14 amino acids long. The read is trimmed to its CDR3 DNA, 42 bases read in frame from base 1. Clipping removes 3 bases from V and 6 bases from J, with 6 as the unmatched junction base count. The germline V gene encodes CDR1 SGHRS and CDR2 YFSETQ.